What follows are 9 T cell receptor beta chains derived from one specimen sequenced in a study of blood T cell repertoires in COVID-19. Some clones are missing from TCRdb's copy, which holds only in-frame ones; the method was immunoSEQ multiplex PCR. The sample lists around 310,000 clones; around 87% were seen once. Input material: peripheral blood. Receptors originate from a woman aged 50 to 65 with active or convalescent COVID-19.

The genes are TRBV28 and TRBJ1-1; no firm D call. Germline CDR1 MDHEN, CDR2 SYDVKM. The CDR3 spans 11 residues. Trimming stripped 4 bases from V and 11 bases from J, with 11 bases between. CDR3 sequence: CASSSSRWAFF. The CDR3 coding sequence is TGTGCCAGCAGTTCCTCTCGGTGGGCTTTCTTT.

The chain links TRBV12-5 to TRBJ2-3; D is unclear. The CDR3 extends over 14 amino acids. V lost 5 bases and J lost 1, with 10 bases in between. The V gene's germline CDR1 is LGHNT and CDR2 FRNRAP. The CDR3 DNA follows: TGTGCTAGTGGTCTGAGCACTCGCACAGATACGCAGTATTTT. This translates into CASGLSTRTDTQYF. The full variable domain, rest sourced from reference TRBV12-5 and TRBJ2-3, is DARVTQTPRHKVTEMGQEVTMRCQPILGHNTVFWYRQTMMQGLELLAYFRNRAPLDDSGMPKDRFSAEMPDATLATLKIQPSEPRDSAVYFCASGLSTRTDTQYFGPGTRLTVL.

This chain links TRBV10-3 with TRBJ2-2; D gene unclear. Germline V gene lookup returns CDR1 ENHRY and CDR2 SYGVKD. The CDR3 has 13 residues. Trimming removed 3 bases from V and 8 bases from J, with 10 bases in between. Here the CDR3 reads CAISDNLFGELFF. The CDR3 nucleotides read TGTGCCATCAGTGATAACCTATTTGGGGAGCTGTTTTTT.

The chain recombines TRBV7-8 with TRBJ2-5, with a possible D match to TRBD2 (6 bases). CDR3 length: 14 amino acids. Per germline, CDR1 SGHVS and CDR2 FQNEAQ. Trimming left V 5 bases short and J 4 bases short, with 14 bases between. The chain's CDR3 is CASSPRVGGETQYF. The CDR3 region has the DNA TGTGCCAGCAGCCCGAGGGTGGGAGGAGAGACCCAGTACTTC. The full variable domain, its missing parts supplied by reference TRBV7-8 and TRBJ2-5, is GAGVSQSPRYKVAKRGQDVALRCDPISGHVSLFWYQQALGQGPEFLTYFQNEAQLDKSGLPSDRFFAERPEGSVSTLKIQRTQQEDSAVYLCASSPRVGGETQYFGPGTRLLVL.

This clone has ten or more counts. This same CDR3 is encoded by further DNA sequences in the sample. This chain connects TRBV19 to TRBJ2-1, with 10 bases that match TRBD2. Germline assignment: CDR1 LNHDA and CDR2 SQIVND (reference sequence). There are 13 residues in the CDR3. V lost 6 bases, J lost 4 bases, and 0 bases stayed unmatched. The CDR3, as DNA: TGTGCCAGTAGACTAGCGGGGTACAATGAGCAGTTCTTC. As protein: CASRLAGYNEQFF.

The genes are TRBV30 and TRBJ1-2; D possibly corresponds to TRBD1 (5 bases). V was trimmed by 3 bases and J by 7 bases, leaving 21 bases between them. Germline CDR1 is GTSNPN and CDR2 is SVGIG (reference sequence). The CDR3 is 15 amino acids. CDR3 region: CAWSLDRGTAAGYTF. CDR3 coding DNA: TGTGCCTGGAGCCTCGACCGGGGGACTGCGGCTGGCTACACCTTC.

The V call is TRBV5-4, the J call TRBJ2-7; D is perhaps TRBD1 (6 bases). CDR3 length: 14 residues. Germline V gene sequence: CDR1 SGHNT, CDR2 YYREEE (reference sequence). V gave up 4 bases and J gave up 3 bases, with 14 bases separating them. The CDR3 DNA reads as TGTGCCAGCAGCGCGAAACAGGGAAACTACGAGCAGTACTTC. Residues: CASSAKQGNYEQYF.

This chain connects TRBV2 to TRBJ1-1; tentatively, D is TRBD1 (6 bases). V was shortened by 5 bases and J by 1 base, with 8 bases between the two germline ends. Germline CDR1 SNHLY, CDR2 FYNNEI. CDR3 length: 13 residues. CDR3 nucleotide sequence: TGTGCCAGCAGTTGGACAGAGAACACTGAAGCTTTCTTT. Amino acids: CASSWTENTEAFF.

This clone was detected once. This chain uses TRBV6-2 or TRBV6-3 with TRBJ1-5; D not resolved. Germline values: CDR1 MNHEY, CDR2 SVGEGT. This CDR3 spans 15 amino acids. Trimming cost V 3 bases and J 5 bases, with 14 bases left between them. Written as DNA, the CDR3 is TGTGCCAGCAGTTATAAGTTGGCCGGGGATCAGCCCCAGCATTTT. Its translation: CASSYKLAGDQPQHF.